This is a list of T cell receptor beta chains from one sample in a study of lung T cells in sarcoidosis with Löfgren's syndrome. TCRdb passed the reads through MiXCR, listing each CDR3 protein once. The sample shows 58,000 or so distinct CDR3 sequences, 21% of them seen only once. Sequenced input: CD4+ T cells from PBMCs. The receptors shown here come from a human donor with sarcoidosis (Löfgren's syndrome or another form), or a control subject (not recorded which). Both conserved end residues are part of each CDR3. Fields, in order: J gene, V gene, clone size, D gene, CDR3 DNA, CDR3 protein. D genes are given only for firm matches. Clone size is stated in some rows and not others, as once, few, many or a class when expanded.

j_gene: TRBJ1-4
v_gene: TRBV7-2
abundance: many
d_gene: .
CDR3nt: TGTGCCAGCAGCTTAGGGGGTCTGACTAATGAAAAACTGTTTTTT
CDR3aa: CASSLGGLTNEKLFF

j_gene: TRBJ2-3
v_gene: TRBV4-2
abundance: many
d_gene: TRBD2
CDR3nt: TGTGCCAGCAGCCAAGAGCTAGCGGGGGCCCTTGGAGATACGCAGTATTTT
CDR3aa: CASSQELAGALGDTQYF

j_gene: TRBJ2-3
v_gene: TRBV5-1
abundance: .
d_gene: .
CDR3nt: TGCGCCAGCAGCGGCGGGATCCAAGATACGCAGTATTTT
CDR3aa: CASSGGIQDTQYF

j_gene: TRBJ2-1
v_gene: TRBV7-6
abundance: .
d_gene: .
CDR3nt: TGTGCCAGCAGCTATGCCCCCGGAGAGACCCAGTTCTTC
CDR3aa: CASSYAPGETQFF

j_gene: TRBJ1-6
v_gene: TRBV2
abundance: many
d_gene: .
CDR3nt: TGTGCCAGCAGTGCCCGCATGAGCTCCTATAATTCACCCCTCCACTTT
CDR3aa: CASSARMSSYNSPLHF

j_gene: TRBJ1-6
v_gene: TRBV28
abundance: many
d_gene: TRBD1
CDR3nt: TGTGCCAGCAGGCCCGACAGGGCTTCATATAATTCACCCCTCCACTTT
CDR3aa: CASRPDRASYNSPLHF

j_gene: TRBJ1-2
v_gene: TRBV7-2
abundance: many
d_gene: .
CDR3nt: TGTGCCAGCAGCCACTCGGGGGGATATGGCTACACCTTC
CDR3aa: CASSHSGGYGYTF

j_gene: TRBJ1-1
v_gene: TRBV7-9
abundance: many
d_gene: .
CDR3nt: TGTGCCAGCAGCTTAAGGGGGTCCCACACTGAAGCTTTCTTT
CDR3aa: CASSLRGSHTEAFF

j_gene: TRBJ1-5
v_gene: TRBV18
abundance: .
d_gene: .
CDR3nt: TGTGCCAGCTCCGAGGGTACGAATCAGCCCCAGCATTTT
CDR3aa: CASSEGTNQPQHF

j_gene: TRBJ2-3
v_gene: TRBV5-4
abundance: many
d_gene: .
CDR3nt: TGTGCCAGCAGCTTGTTCGGGACTCCCACTACTACGCAGTATTTT
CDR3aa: CASSLFGTPTTTQYF

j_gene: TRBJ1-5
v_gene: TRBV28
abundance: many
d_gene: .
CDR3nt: TGTGCCAGCAGTACCCCGGGAGATAGCAATCAGCCCCAGCATTTT
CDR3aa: CASSTPGDSNQPQHF